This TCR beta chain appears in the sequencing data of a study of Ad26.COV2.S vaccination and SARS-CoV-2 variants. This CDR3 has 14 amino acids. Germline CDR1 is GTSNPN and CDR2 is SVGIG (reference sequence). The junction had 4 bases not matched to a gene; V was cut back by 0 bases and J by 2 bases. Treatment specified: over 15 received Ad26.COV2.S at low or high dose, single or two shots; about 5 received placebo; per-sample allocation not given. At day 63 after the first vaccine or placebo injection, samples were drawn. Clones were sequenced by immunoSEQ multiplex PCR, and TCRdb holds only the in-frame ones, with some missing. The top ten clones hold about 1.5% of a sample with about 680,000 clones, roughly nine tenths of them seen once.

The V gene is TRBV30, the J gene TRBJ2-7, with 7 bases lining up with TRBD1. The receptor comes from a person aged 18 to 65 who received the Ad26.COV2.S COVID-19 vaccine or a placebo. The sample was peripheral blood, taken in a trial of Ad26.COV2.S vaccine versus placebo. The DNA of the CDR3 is TGTGCCTGGAGTGTGGGGGACAGCACCTACGAGCAGTACTTC. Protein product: CAWSVGDSTYEQYF.